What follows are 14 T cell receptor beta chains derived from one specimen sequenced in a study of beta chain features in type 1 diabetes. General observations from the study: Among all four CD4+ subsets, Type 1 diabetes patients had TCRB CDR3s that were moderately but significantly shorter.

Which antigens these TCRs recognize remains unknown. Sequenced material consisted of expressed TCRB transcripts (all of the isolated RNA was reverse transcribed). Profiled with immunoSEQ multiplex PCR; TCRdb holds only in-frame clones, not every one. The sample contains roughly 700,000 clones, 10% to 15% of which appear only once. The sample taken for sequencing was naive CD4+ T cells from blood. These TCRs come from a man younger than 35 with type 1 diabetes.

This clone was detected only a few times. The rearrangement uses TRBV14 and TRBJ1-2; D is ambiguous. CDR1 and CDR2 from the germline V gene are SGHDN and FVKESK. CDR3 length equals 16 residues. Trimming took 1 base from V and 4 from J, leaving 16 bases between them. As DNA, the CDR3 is TGTGCCAGCAGCCAAGTGGGAAGTCGTGGCCCCTATGGCTACACCTTC. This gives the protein CASSQVGSRGPYGYTF.

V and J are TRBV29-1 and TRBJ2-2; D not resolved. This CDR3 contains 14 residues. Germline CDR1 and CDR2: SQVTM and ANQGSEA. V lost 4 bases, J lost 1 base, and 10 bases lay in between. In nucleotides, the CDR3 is TGCAGCGTTGTAGTACAGCTGAACACCGGGGAGCTGTTTTTT. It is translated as CSVVVQLNTGELFF.

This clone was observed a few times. CDR3 in DNA: TGCGCCAGCAGCTTGGGACAAGACAGTCTAAACACCGGGGAGCTGTTTTTT. It specifies CASSLGQDSLNTGELFF. The chain recombines TRBV5-1 with TRBJ2-2; a possible D gene is TRBD1 (5 bases). From germline, CDR1 is SGHRS and CDR2 YFSETQ. The CDR3 extends over 17 amino acids. V was clipped by 0 bases and J by 2 bases, with 14 bases between them.

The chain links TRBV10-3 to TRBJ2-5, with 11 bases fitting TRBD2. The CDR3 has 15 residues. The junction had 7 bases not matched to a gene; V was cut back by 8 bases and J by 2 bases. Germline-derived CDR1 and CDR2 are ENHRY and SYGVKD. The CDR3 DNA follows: TGTGCCATCTGTGCTAGCGGGGGGCTACAAGAGACCCAGTACTTC. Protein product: CAICASGGLQETQYF.

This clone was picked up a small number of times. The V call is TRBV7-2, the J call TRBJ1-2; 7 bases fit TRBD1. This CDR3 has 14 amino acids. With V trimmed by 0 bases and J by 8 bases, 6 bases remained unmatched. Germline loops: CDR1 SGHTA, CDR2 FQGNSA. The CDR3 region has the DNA TGTGCCAGCAGCTTAGCGCAAAGGGGGCGAGGCTACACCTTC. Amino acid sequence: CASSLAQRGRGYTF.

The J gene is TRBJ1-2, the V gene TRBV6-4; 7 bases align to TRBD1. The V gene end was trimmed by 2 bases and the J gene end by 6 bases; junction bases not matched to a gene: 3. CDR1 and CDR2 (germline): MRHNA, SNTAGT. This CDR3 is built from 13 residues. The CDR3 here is CASSDGRGDGYTF. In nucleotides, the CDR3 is TGTGCCAGCAGTGACGGCAGGGGGGATGGCTACACCTTC.

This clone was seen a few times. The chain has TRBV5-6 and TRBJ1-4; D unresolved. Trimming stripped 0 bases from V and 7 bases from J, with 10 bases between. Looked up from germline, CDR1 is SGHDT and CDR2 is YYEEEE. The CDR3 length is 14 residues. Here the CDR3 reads CASSLEGWGEKLFF. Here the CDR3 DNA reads TGTGCCAGCAGCTTGGAAGGGTGGGGTGAAAAACTGTTTTTT. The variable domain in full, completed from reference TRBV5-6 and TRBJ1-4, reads DAGVTQSPTHLIKTRGQQVTLRCSPKSGHDTVSWYQQALGQGPQFIFQYYEEEERQRGNFPDRFSGHQFPNYSSELNVNALLLGDSALYLCASSLEGWGEKLFFGSGTQLSVL.

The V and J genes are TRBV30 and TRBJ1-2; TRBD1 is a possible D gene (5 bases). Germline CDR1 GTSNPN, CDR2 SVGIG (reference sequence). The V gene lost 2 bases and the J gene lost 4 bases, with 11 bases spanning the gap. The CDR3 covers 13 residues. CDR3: CAWSPGVGYGYTF. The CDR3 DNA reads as TGTGCCTGGAGTCCGGGGGTAGGCTATGGCTACACCTTC.

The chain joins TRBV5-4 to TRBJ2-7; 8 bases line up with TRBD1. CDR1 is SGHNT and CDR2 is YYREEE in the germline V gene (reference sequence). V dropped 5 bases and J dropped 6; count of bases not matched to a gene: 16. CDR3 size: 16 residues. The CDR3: CASSQGPGTGSGEQYF. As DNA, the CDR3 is TGTGCCAGCAGTCAGGGCCCGGGGACAGGTTCAGGCGAGCAGTACTTC.

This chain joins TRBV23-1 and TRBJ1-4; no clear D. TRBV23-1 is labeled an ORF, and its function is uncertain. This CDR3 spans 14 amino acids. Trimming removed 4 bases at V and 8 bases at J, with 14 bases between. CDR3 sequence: CASSPKEKGEKLFF. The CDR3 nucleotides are TGCGCCAGCAGTCCTAAGGAAAAGGGCGAAAAACTGTTTTTT.

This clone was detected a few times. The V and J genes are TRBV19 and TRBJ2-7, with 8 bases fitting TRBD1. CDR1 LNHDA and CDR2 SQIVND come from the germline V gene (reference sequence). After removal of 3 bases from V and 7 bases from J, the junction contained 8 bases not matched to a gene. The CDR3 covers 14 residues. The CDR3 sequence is CASSMETGAGEQYF. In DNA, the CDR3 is TGTGCCAGTAGTATGGAGACAGGGGCTGGGGAGCAGTACTTC.

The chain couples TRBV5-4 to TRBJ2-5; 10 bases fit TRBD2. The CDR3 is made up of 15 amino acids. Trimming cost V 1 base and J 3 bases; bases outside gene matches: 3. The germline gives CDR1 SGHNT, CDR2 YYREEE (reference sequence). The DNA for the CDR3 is TGTGCCAGCAGCTTGAGGCTAGCGGGGGAAGAGACCCAGTACTTC. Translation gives CASSLRLAGEETQYF.

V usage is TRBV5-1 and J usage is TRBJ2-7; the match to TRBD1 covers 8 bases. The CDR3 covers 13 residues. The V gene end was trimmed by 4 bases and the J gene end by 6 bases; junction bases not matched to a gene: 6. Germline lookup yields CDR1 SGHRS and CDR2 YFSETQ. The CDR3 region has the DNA TGCGCCAGCAGCGGCATACAGGGGGGCGAGCAGTACTTC. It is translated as CASSGIQGGEQYF. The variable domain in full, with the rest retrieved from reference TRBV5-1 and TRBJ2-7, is KAGVTQTPRYLIKTRGQQVTLSCSPISGHRSVSWYQQTPGQGLQFLFEYFSETQRNKGNFPGRFSGRQFSNSRSEMNVSTLELGDSALYLCASSGIQGGEQYFGPGTRLTVT.

The CDR3 bases are TGCGCCAGCAACGACGGGGGCGCCGCGGAGACCCAGTACTTC. Its translation is CASNDGGAAETQYF. This chain joins TRBV5-1 and TRBJ2-5, with D perhaps assigned TRBD1 or TRBD2 (6 bases each). Looked up from germline, CDR1 is SGHRS and CDR2 is YFSETQ. The CDR3 runs to 14 residues. Trimming pared 6 bases from V and 5 bases from J, leaving 17 bases between.